This T cell receptor beta chain originates from a study of blood T cells in healthy people across ages. Comments on this clonotype: Antigen unknown. An end of the junction does not agree with germline; a read error may underlie this.

Together with a sample-barcoded 5' primer, a J-beta primer mix was included in a second PCR lasting 7 to 11 cycles. TCRdb re-derived calls from the 5' RACE reads in MiXCR, one entry per CDR3 protein. The sample has around 1,600,000 distinct CDR3 sequences, 42% seen once. This CDR3 is built from 14 residues. From germline, CDR1 is SEHNR and CDR2 FQNEAQ (reference sequence). Findings of the study overall: Roughly linear age-related decline in beta diversity appeared, significant by age 40.

The sequence derives from a woman aged 18-35 years in good health. What was sequenced was blood. J is TRBJ1-1 and V is TRBV7-9; D is perhaps TRBD1 (6 bases). Written as DNA, the CDR3 is TGTACCAGCAGGGGCGGGGGATGGGACACTGAAGCTTTCTTT. Protein: CTSRGGGWDTEAFF.